This is a list of T cell receptor beta chains from one sample in a study of CXCR3-negative and CXCR3-positive naive CD8 T cells. TCRdb reprocessed the 5' RACE reads and keeps a single row for each CDR3 protein, giving no DNA. The sample has 85,000 to 120,000 distinct CDR3 sequences. The sequenced sample was naive CXCR3+ CD8+ T cells from blood. All receptors derive from a human donor in good health. Some clones in this sample may be carry-over from other donors' samples. CDR3s include the opening cysteine and the closing phenylalanine or tryptophan. The order of the fields is J gene, V gene, CDR3 protein.

j_call: TRBJ1-4
v_call: TRBV7-6
cdr3_aa: CASSTGWHEKLFF

j_call: TRBJ1-4
v_call: TRBV4-3
cdr3_aa: CARSQDGATNEKLFF

j_call: TRBJ2-1
v_call: TRBV28
cdr3_aa: CASSIDYNEQFF

j_call: TRBJ2-2
v_call: TRBV29-1
cdr3_aa: CSGTGTNTGELFF

j_call: TRBJ2-1
v_call: TRBV20-1
cdr3_aa: CSAREPNYNEQFF

j_call: TRBJ1-2
v_call: TRBV10-3
cdr3_aa: CAISDQEANYGYTF

j_call: TRBJ2-2
v_call: TRBV3-1
cdr3_aa: CASSKEDRFTGELFF

j_call: TRBJ2-3
v_call: TRBV21-1
cdr3_aa: CASRPGQGSDTQYF

j_call: TRBJ1-2
v_call: TRBV29-1
cdr3_aa: CSDGQLDGYTF

j_call: TRBJ2-7
v_call: TRBV6-2/TRBV6-3
cdr3_aa: CASSYTGYEQYF

j_call: TRBJ2-1
v_call: TRBV4-2
cdr3_aa: CASSQGLAGDYNEQFF

j_call: TRBJ2-7
v_call: TRBV29-1
cdr3_aa: CSVEVSYEQYF

j_call: TRBJ2-2
v_call: TRBV29-1
cdr3_aa: CSVGMQGRGPGELFF

j_call: TRBJ2-1
v_call: TRBV28
cdr3_aa: CASSLSLKNEQFF

j_call: TRBJ2-7
v_call: TRBV14
cdr3_aa: CASSQDLGRLDEQYF

j_call: TRBJ2-7
v_call: TRBV14
cdr3_aa: CASSQAARGSYEQYF

j_call: TRBJ2-1
v_call: TRBV12-3/TRBV12-4
cdr3_aa: CASSFPGTGYYNEQFF

j_call: TRBJ2-5
v_call: TRBV29-1
cdr3_aa: CSVEGTSGGRGETQYF

j_call: TRBJ2-3
v_call: TRBV7-3
cdr3_aa: CASSLTGGEDTQYF

j_call: TRBJ1-5
v_call: TRBV20-1
cdr3_aa: CSARETGNWINQPQHF

j_call: TRBJ2-5
v_call: TRBV7-3
cdr3_aa: CASSPGRGETQYF

j_call: TRBJ1-1
v_call: TRBV29-1
cdr3_aa: CSVVTGGSTEAFF

j_call: TRBJ2-7
v_call: TRBV4-2
cdr3_aa: CASSQDPGIPYEQYF

j_call: TRBJ2-3
v_call: TRBV12-3/TRBV12-4
cdr3_aa: CASGAFESDTQYF

j_call: TRBJ1-2
v_call: TRBV4-1
cdr3_aa: CASSQVGQNYGYTF

j_call: TRBJ1-5
v_call: TRBV7-6
cdr3_aa: CASSLSTGPYSNQPQHF

j_call: TRBJ2-4
v_call: TRBV7-9
cdr3_aa: CASRSAGSGIQYF

j_call: TRBJ2-5
v_call: TRBV19
cdr3_aa: CASSMVSGQETQYF

j_call: TRBJ2-1
v_call: TRBV12-3/TRBV12-4
cdr3_aa: CASSDQGNEQFF

j_call: TRBJ2-2
v_call: TRBV7-9
cdr3_aa: CASSGNHRGTNTGELFF

j_call: TRBJ2-1
v_call: TRBV7-7
cdr3_aa: CASSLAGADFEQFF

j_call: TRBJ2-7
v_call: TRBV28
cdr3_aa: CASSFYGRQGNEQYF

j_call: TRBJ2-7
v_call: TRBV11-3
cdr3_aa: CASSSGTPVEGAVLSYEQYF

j_call: TRBJ2-1
v_call: TRBV12-3/TRBV12-4
cdr3_aa: CASSLGYLDNEQFF

j_call: TRBJ2-5
v_call: TRBV2
cdr3_aa: CASNSGPSKETQYF